What follows are 21 T cell receptor beta chains derived from one specimen sequenced in a study of T cell responses to AZD1222 COVID-19 vaccine. Profiled with immunoSEQ multiplex PCR; TCRdb holds only in-frame clones, not every one. Of about 140,000 clones listed, around 92% are singletons. The sample in question was peripheral blood, obtained on day 0 of AZD1222 vaccination. The receptors were gathered from an adult in good health.

The rearrangement uses TRBV7-2 and TRBJ1-3; D ambiguous. The germline V gene has CDR1 SGHTA and CDR2 FQGNSA. V gave up 8 bases and J gave up 0 bases, with 14 bases separating them. The CDR3 contains 15 residues. The CDR3 DNA follows: TGTGCCAGCTCTTATAGCTTCACCTCTGGAAACACCATATATTTT. As protein: CASSYSFTSGNTIYF. The complete variable domain, with remaining parts taken from reference TRBV7-2 and TRBJ1-3, reads GAGVSQSPSNKVTEKGKDVELRCDPISGHTALYWYRQSLGQGLEFLIYFQGNSAPDKSGLPSDRFSAERTGGSVSTLTIQRTQQEDSAVYLCASSYSFTSGNTIYFGEGSWLTVV.

This clone counts as medium-sized. The CDR3 region is CSARDHYEQYF. The CDR3 DNA reads TGCAGTGCTAGAGATCACTACGAGCAGTACTTC. The rearrangement links TRBV20-1 to TRBJ2-7; D is ambiguous. V lost 0 bases to trimming and J lost 3 bases, with 3 bases between them. From germline, CDR1 is DFQATT and CDR2 SNEGSKA (reference sequence). The CDR3 extends over 11 amino acids.

This chain connects TRBV11-3 to TRBJ1-1; possibly TRBD1 for D (5 bases). The CDR3 contains 13 residues. Germline CDR1 reads SGHNT; CDR2 reads YENEEA. The germline V and J ends were trimmed by 1 base and 8 bases, with 11 bases remaining between them. CDR3 region: CASSLGQAGEAFF. CDR3 coding DNA: TGTGCCAGCAGCTTAGGTCAGGCAGGGGAAGCTTTCTTT.

CDR3 coding DNA: TGTGCCAGCAGCATACGGGACAGGGGCTATGGCTACACCTTC. Translated: CASSIRDRGYGYTF. The chain is built from TRBV9 and TRBJ1-2, with 10 bases matching TRBD1. Losses at the gene ends were 4 bases for V and 4 bases for J; bases not matched to a gene: 4. Per germline, CDR1 SGDLS and CDR2 YYNGEE. The CDR3 has 14 residues.

The rearrangement uses TRBV9 and TRBJ1-2; D unclear. This CDR3 comprises 14 residues. Per the germline V gene, CDR1 is SGDLS and CDR2 is YYNGEE. V was pared by 0 bases and J by 2 bases, with 8 bases between. CDR3 bases: TGTGCCAGCAGCGTAGGCCCGGGAAACTATGGCTACACCTTC. Translating gives CASSVGPGNYGYTF.

The chain carries TRBV5-1 and TRBJ2-5; D possibly corresponds to TRBD2 (5 bases). Germline CDR1 and CDR2: SGHRS and YFSETQ. The CDR3 runs to 15 residues. V dropped 0 bases and J dropped 5 bases, with 14 bases sitting between them. The CDR3 DNA sequence: TGCGCCAGCAGCTTGGGGGTTCCGACGGGGGAGACCCAGTACTTC. Protein sequence: CASSLGVPTGETQYF.

The chain is built from TRBV7-8 and TRBJ2-7; possibly TRBD1 for D (6 bases). This CDR3 has 14 amino acids. The germline V gene has CDR1 SGHVS and CDR2 FQNEAQ. V was pared by 6 bases and J by 4 bases, with 16 bases between. CDR3 loop: CASSYYQGSYEQYF. The CDR3, as DNA: TGTGCCAGCAGTTACTACCAGGGGTCGTACGAGCAGTACTTC.

The J gene is TRBJ1-6, the V gene TRBV27, with TRBD1 matching over 11 bases. The germline gives CDR1 MNHEY, CDR2 SMNVEV (reference sequence). The V gene end was trimmed by 2 bases and the J gene end by 6 bases; junction bases not matched to a gene: 3. The CDR3 runs 16 residues. The CDR3 protein is CASSLRTGGSNSPLHF. CDR3 nucleotides: TGTGCCAGCAGTTTAAGGACAGGGGGCTCTAATTCACCCCTCCACTTT.

This clone was recorded only once. The chain carries TRBV3-1 (or the pseudogene TRBV3-2) and TRBJ1-6; D unresolved. The CDR3 totals 17 residues. Germline values: CDR1 LGHDT, CDR2 YNNKEL (reference sequence). V was shortened by 4 bases and J by 0 bases, with 13 bases between the two germline ends. Here the CDR3 reads CASSPLWGDSYNSPLHF. Written as DNA, the CDR3 is TGTGCCAGCAGCCCCCTGTGGGGAGACTCCTATAATTCACCCCTCCACTTT.

The gene calls are TRBV9 and TRBJ2-6; 11 bases agree with TRBD2. The CDR3 length is 22 residues. Unmatched junction bases numbered 20, after V lost 4 bases and J lost 2 bases. CDR1 is SGDLS and CDR2 is YYNGEE in the germline V gene. DNA of the CDR3: TGTGCCAGCAGCTCCTCCGTCTCGGGACTAGCGGAAAACAATGCTGGGGCCAACGTCCTGACTTTC. It codes for CASSSSVSGLAENNAGANVLTF.

This clone showed up just once. V is TRBV7-2 and J is TRBJ2-5, with 11 bases that match TRBD2. Germline V gives CDR1 SGHTA, CDR2 FQGNSA. The CDR3 runs to 15 residues. Losses at the gene ends were 5 bases for V and 7 bases for J; bases not matched to a gene: 9. CDR3 DNA: TGTGCCAGCAGCGTGGGACTAGCGGTGATGGGGACCCAGTACTTC. Amino acids: CASSVGLAVMGTQYF. The full variable domain, rest sourced from reference TRBV7-2 and TRBJ2-5, is GAGVSQSPSNKVTEKGKDVELRCDPISGHTALYWYRQSLGQGLEFLIYFQGNSAPDKSGLPSDRFSAERTGGSVSTLTIQRTQQEDSAVYLCASSVGLAVMGTQYFGPGTRLLVL.

DNA of the CDR3: TGCAGCGTTGAAGACGGGAACTCACAAGAGACCCAGTACTTC. Its protein product is CSVEDGNSQETQYF. The rearrangement links TRBV29-1 to TRBJ2-5, with D possibly matching TRBD2 (5 bases). Germline CDR1 reads SQVTM; CDR2 reads ANQGSEA. Trimming left V 0 bases short and J 2 bases short, with 10 bases between. The CDR3 contains 14 residues.

V usage is TRBV3-1 (or the pseudogene TRBV3-2) and J usage is TRBJ2-1; 12 bases line up with TRBD2. V was pared by 8 bases and J by 9 bases, with 8 bases of the junction left unmatched. The CDR3 is 14 amino acids. Germline V lookup: CDR1 LGHDT, CDR2 YNNKEL (reference sequence). CDR3 DNA sequence: TGTGCCAGCCAGCGACTAGCGGGAGCCAGTGAGCAGTTCTTC. Translating gives CASQRLAGASEQFF.

This chain uses TRBV6-5 with TRBJ2-5; 13 nucleotides align to TRBD2. Looked up from germline, CDR1 is MNHEY and CDR2 is SVGAGI. With V trimmed by 6 bases and J by 1 base, 2 bases remained unmatched. The CDR3 length is 15 residues. The CDR3 protein is CASRRLAGGQETQYF. CDR3 bases: TGTGCCAGCAGGAGACTAGCGGGAGGCCAAGAGACCCAGTACTTC.

The chain employs TRBV27 and TRBJ2-3; the match to TRBD2 covers 9 bases. CDR1 and CDR2 (germline): MNHEY, SMNVEV (reference sequence). The CDR3 has 13 amino acids. The V segment lost 6 bases and the J segment 5 bases; nucleotides outside the gene matches: 3. The CDR3 DNA is TGTGCCAGCAGCGGTAGCGGGGGAGATACGCAGTATTTT. It encodes CASSGSGGDTQYF.

A word on this clone: One junction end does not reproduce the germline sequence, and a read error may be involved. This rearrangement joins TRBV7-7 to TRBJ1-2, with a weak D call TRBD1 (5 bases). This CDR3 has 15 residues. Germline assignment: CDR1 SSHAT and CDR2 FNYEAQ (reference sequence). For the CDR3, the DNA is TGTGCTAGCAGCCCCTCCTGCCCAGGGTACTATGGCTACACCTTC. Encoded protein: CASSPSCPGYYGYTF. Using reference TRBV7-7 and TRBJ1-2 for the parts outside the CDR3, the full variable domain is GAGVSQSPRYKVTKRGQDVTLRCDPISSHATLYWYQQALGQGPEFLTYFNYEAQPDKSGLPSDRFSAERPEGSISTLTIQRTEQRDSAMYRCASSPSCPGYYGYTFGSGTRLTVV.

This chain connects TRBV28 to TRBJ1-2, with D possibly matching TRBD1 (6 bases). The CDR3 consists of 15 residues. The V end lost 5 bases, the J end lost 5 bases, and 18 bases lay between the germline ends. Looked up from germline, CDR1 is MDHEN and CDR2 is SYDVKM. The CDR3 protein is CASSDEKGGSYGYTF. The CDR3 nucleotides read TGTGCCAGCAGTGATGAAAAGGGGGGCTCATATGGCTACACCTTC.

The chain employs TRBV20-1 and TRBJ1-1; no reliable D call. Looked up from germline, CDR1 is DFQATT and CDR2 is SNEGSKA (reference sequence). Trimming cost V 0 bases and J 13 bases, with 12 bases left between them. The CDR3 covers 11 residues. The CDR3 protein is CSARESTASFF. The CDR3 nucleotides are TGCAGTGCTAGAGAGTCAACGGCAAGTTTCTTT.

The chain recombines TRBV18 with TRBJ1-2; a weak D match, TRBD1 (5 bases). Trimming cost V 6 bases and J 8 bases, with 19 bases left between them. The CDR3 spans 14 residues. Germline-derived CDR1 and CDR2 are KGHSH and LQKENI. The CDR3 here is CASSLSRVGDGYTF. In DNA form, the CDR3 reads TGTGCCAGCTCTCTCAGCAGGGTTGGTGACGGCTACACCTTC.

The chain joins TRBV7-8 to TRBJ2-3; TRBD2 matches at 10 bases. V dropped 5 bases and J dropped 1; count of bases not matched to a gene: 9. Germline CDR1 SGHVS, CDR2 FQNEAQ. The CDR3 has 17 residues. CDR3 amino acids: CASSPHSGLAGTDTQYF. As DNA, the CDR3 is TGTGCCAGCAGCCCACACTCCGGACTAGCGGGCACAGATACGCAGTATTTT.

Only a few counts were recorded for this clone. CDR3 residues: CASSENDGVEQFF. In DNA form, the CDR3 reads TGCGCCAGCAGTGAGAACGACGGGGTTGAGCAGTTCTTC. This chain joins TRBV10-2 and TRBJ2-1; weak D call: TRBD2 (5 bases). This CDR3 region has 13 residues. Looked up from germline, CDR1 is WSHSY and CDR2 is SAAADI. The V end was cut by 2 bases, the J end by 9 bases, with 11 bases between.